This T cell receptor (beta chain) stems from a study of blood T cell repertoires in COVID-19. The wider study: Acute-phase and convalescent COVID-19 samples originated in the United States, Italy and Spain. Sample material is recorded as cDNA or gDNA derived from T cells, B-cell-depleted T cells, or PBMCs.

This clone showed up just once. Study processing details: By means of reference gene primer amplification, nucleated cell counts were estimated. Profiling relied on immunoSEQ multiplex PCR, and the TCRdb table lists in-frame clones only, not all of them. The V and J calls and clone size are taken from that table; D and trimming were inferred from the DNA. The repertoire includes under 130,000 clones, 69% of them detected once, and about 5.9% sits in the top ten. The V gene's germline CDR1 is GTSNPN and CDR2 SVGIG (reference sequence). Trimming cost V 3 bases and J 0 bases, with 11 bases left between them. This CDR3 is 14 amino acids long.

The clonotype was recovered from an elderly man with acute or convalescent COVID-19. V gene TRBV30 combines with J gene TRBJ1-1, with D possibly matching TRBD1 (5 bases). The sequencing sample was made of peripheral blood. The CDR3 sequence: CAWRREQVNTEAFF. The DNA for the CDR3 is TGTGCCTGGAGGCGAGAACAGGTGAACACTGAAGCTTTCTTT.